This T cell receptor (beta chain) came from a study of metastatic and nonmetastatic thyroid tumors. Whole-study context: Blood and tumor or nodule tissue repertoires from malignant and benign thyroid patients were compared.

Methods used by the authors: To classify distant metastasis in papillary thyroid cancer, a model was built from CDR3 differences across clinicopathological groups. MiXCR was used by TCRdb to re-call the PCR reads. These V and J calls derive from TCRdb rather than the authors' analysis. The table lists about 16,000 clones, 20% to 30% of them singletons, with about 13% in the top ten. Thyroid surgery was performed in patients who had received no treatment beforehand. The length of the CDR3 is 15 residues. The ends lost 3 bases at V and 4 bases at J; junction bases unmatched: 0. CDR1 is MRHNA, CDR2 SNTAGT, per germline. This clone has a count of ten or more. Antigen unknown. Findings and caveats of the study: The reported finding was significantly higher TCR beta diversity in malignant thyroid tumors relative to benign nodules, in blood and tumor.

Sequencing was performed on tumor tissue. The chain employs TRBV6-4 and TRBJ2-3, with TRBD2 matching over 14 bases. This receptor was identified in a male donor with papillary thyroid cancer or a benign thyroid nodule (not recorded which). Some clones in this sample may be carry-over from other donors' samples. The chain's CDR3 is CASSETSGGADTQYF. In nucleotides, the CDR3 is TGTGCCAGCAGTGAGACTAGCGGGGGGGCAGATACGCAGTATTTT.